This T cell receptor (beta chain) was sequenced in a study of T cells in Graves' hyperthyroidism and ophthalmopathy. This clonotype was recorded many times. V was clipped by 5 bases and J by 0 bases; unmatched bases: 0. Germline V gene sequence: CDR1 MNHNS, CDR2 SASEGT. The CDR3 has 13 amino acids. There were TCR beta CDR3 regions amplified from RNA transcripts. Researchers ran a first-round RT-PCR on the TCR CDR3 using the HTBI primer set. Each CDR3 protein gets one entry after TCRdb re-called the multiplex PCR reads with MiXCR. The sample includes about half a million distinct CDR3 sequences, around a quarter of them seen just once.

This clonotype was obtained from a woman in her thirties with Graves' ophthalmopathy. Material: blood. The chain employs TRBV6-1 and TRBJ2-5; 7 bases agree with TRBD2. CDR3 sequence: CASSSGNQETQYF. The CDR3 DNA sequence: TGTGCCAGCAGTAGCGGGAACCAAGAGACCCAGTACTTC.